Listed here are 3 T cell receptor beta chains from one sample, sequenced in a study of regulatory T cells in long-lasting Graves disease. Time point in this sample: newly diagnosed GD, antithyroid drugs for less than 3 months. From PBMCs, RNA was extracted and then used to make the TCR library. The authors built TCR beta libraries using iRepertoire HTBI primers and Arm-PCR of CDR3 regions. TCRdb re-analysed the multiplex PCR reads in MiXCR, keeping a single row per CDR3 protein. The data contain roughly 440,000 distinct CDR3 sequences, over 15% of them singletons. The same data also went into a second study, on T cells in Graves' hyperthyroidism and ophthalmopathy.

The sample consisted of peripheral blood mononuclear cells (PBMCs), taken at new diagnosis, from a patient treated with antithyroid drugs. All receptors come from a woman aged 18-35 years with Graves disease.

CDR3 sequence: CASTGGSPLQYF. Here the CDR3 DNA reads TGTGCCAGTACGGGCGGGAGTCCCCTCCAGTATTTT. This chain connects TRBV19 to TRBJ2-3; 7 bases fit TRBD2. CDR3 length: 12 residues. Germline V gene lookup returns CDR1 LNHDA and CDR2 SQIVND (reference sequence). V lost 7 bases to trimming and J lost 12 bases; unmatched junction nucleotides: 10.

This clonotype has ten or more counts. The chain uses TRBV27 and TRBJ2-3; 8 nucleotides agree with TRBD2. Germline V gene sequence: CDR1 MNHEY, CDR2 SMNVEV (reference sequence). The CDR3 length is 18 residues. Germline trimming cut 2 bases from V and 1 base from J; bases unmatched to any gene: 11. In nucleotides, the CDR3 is TGTGCCAGCAGTTTAGTAGGCGGGAGGAGGCCGGGCACAGATACGCAGTATTTT. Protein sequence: CASSLVGGRRPGTDTQYF.

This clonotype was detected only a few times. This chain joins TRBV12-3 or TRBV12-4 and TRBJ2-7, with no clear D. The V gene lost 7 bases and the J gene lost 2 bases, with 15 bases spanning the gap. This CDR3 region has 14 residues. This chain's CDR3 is CASTPGPGTYEQYF. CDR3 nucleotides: TGTGCCAGCACCCCCGGGCCAGGTACCTACGAGCAGTACTTC.